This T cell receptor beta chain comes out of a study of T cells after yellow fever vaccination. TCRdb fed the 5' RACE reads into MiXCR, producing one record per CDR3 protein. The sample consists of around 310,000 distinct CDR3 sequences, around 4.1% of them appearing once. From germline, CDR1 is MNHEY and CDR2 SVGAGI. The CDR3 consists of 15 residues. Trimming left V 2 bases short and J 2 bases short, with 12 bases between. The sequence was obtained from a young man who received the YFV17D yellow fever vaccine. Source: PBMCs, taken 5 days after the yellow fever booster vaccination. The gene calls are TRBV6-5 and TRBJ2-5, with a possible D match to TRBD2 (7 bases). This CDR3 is CASSYVGGQQETQYF. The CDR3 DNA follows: TGTGCCAGCAGTTACGTGGGGGGGCAGCAAGAGACCCAGTACTTC.